The 21 T cell receptor beta chains below come from one sample, sequenced in a study of cytomegalovirus exposure and HLA in healthy donors. The PCR ran on 60 Vbeta and 13 Jbeta primers. Produced via immunoSEQ multiplex PCR; TCRdb's table is partial and in-frame only. The data contain 150,000 to 200,000 clones, approximately 80% of them seen just once; the ten biggest clones take up roughly 2%. Material: PBMCs. The receptors originated from a man aged 45-60 years in good health and CMV-seropositive.

The J gene is TRBJ2-7, the V gene TRBV5-1; 7 bases fit TRBD1. Looked up from germline, CDR1 is SGHRS and CDR2 is YFSETQ. V shed 0 bases, J shed 3 bases, and the junction held 6 bases outside the gene matches. CDR3 size: 15 residues. CDR3 loop: CASSLGDSKYYEQYF. In DNA, the CDR3 is TGCGCCAGCAGCTTGGGGGACAGCAAGTACTACGAGCAGTACTTC.

The chain has TRBV5-1 and TRBJ1-1; possible D gene TRBD1, 5 bases. The CDR3 covers 14 residues. The V gene's germline CDR1 is SGHRS and CDR2 YFSETQ. V lost 4 bases and J 3 bases, leaving 13 bases between the germline ends. Here the CDR3 DNA reads TGCGCCAGCAGCCCTATCAGGGAGGACACTGAAGCTTTCTTT. It translates to CASSPIREDTEAFF.

The chain combines TRBV10-3 with TRBJ2-2; D may be TRBD1 (5 bases). Germline V gene data show CDR1 as ENHRY and CDR2 as SYGVKD. The CDR3 is made up of 15 amino acids. Trimming left V 2 bases short and J 6 bases short, with 13 bases between. The DNA of the CDR3 is TGTGCCATCAGTGAGAGGCAGGGTGGAGCCGGGGAGCTGTTTTTT. This codes for CAISERQGGAGELFF.

The rearrangement uses TRBV5-1 and TRBJ1-2; TRBD1 agrees at 11 bases. Germline V gene lookup returns CDR1 SGHRS and CDR2 YFSETQ. This CDR3 region has 14 residues. V lost 4 bases to trimming and J lost 7 bases; unmatched junction nucleotides: 6. This CDR3 reads CASSRGQGAAGYTF. CDR3 bases: TGCGCCAGCAGCAGAGGACAGGGGGCAGCTGGCTACACCTTC. The variable domain in full, completed from reference TRBV5-1 and TRBJ1-2, reads KAGVTQTPRYLIKTRGQQVTLSCSPISGHRSVSWYQQTPGQGLQFLFEYFSETQRNKGNFPGRFSGRQFSNSRSEMNVSTLELGDSALYLCASSRGQGAAGYTFGSGTRLTVV.

CDR3 in DNA: TGTGCCAGCAGTTTAAGGGGTGACAGGAGCAATCAGCCCCAGCATTTT. Protein sequence: CASSLRGDRSNQPQHF. This chain links TRBV27 with TRBJ1-5; maybe TRBD1 (6 bases). CDR1 and CDR2 (germline): MNHEY, SMNVEV (reference sequence). This CDR3 is built from 16 residues. The ends were cut back, 2 bases at V and 1 base at J, with 12 bases in the middle.

This chain links TRBV7-7 with TRBJ2-7; 7 bases are a match to TRBD1. This CDR3 spans 14 amino acids. Trimming at V came to 5 bases and at J to 2 bases, leaving 6 bases not matched to a gene. Germline V gene sequence: CDR1 SSHAT, CDR2 FNYEAQ (reference sequence). CDR3 in amino acids: CASSPRTGAYEQYF. In DNA, the CDR3 is TGTGCCAGCAGCCCCCGTACAGGGGCCTACGAGCAGTACTTC.

Only a few counts were recorded for this clone. This chain uses TRBV7-9 with TRBJ1-2; 8 nucleotides match TRBD1. The CDR3 is made up of 15 amino acids. V trimming: 2 bases; J trimming: 8 bases; junction bases outside the gene matches: 10. Germline CDR1 reads SEHNR; CDR2 reads FQNEAQ (reference sequence). This chain's CDR3 is CASSLIDRGLEGYTF. The CDR3 DNA sequence: TGTGCCAGCAGCTTAATCGACAGGGGTTTAGAGGGCTACACCTTC.

The chain employs TRBV9 and TRBJ2-3; the D is unclear. Deletions cut 4 bases from V and 6 bases from J, with 9 bases between. CDR1 SGDLS and CDR2 YYNGEE come from the germline V gene. This CDR3 contains 12 residues. CDR3 nucleotides: TGTGCCAGCAGCTTGCGTCCGGATACGCAGTATTTT. Its protein product is CASSLRPDTQYF.

The V call is TRBV5-1, the J call TRBJ1-3, with 11 bases that match TRBD1. V gave up 3 bases and J gave up 7 bases; unmatched junction bases: 3. Per the germline V gene, CDR1 is SGHRS and CDR2 is YFSETQ. CDR3 length: 14 amino acids. CDR3 nucleotides: TGCGCCAGCAGCTCAGGGGACAGGGGGAACACCATATATTTT. This translates into CASSSGDRGNTIYF.

The rearrangement joins TRBV21-1 to TRBJ1-4; the table assigns TRBD1, which was not confirmed against the DNA. TRBV21-1 is a documented pseudogene. The CDR3 sequence is 21 residues long. CDR3 nucleotide sequence: TGTGCCAGCAGAATATCCGGGGACGGGGACAGGGGAGTTGCAACTAATGAAAAACTGTTTTTT. Translated, it gives CASRISGDGDRGVATNEKLFF.

This clone was seen a handful of times. The V and J genes are TRBV29-1 and TRBJ1-1; D is perhaps TRBD1 (5 bases). There are 12 residues in the CDR3. Germline-derived CDR1 and CDR2 are SQVTM and ANQGSEA. Trimming shortened V by 4 bases and J by 5 bases, and 11 bases separated the two germline ends. The CDR3 here is CSVGVSGTEAFF. In DNA form, the CDR3 reads TGCAGCGTTGGAGTCTCAGGGACTGAAGCTTTCTTT.

Points on this clone: A read error may account for a junction end that differs from germline. The CDR3 loop reads CATSREGTGTAVEKLFF. Written as DNA, the CDR3 is TGTGCCACCAGCCGAGAGGGCACCGGGACAGCGGTGGAAAAACTGTTTTTT. V and J are TRBV15 and TRBJ1-4; 7 nucleotides align to TRBD1. This CDR3 spans 17 amino acids. Germline-derived CDR1 and CDR2 are LNHNV and YYDKDF (reference sequence).

The chain combines TRBV5-1 with TRBJ1-1; 7 nucleotides agree with TRBD1. The CDR3 contains 15 residues. CDR1 is SGHRS and CDR2 is YFSETQ in the germline V gene. J lost 3 bases, V lost 3 bases, and 8 bases had no gene match. Here the CDR3 reads CASSSRRGEDTEAFF. The CDR3 region has the DNA TGCGCCAGCAGCTCACGCAGGGGGGAGGACACTGAAGCTTTCTTT.

The rearrangement links TRBV6-1 to TRBJ1-1; D ambiguous. Germline V CDR1 and CDR2: MNHNS, SASEGT. Trimming cost V 1 base and J 5 bases, with 11 bases left between them. This CDR3 is 14 amino acids long. CDR3 residues: CASSEGAGGTEAFF. Here the CDR3 DNA reads TGTGCCAGCAGTGAAGGGGCAGGTGGGACTGAAGCTTTCTTT.

V gene TRBV6-5 combines with J gene TRBJ2-5; 9 positions agree with TRBD1. The J call may be incorrect, as the DNA end agrees better with TRBJ2-7. The germline CDR1 and CDR2 sequences are MNHEY and SVGAGI. This CDR3 region has 15 residues. The CDR3 is CASRGFRDRAYEQYF. The CDR3 nucleotides are TGTGCCAGCAGAGGATTCCGGGACAGGGCCTACGAGCAGTACTTC.

The chain has TRBV7-9 and TRBJ1-1; D uncertain. Germline V CDR1 and CDR2: SEHNR, FQNEAQ (reference sequence). The CDR3 spans 13 residues. Trimming pared 2 bases from V and 1 base from J, leaving 5 bases between. CDR3 loop: CASSLKANTEAFF. Written as DNA, the CDR3 is TGTGCCAGCAGCTTAAAAGCGAACACTGAAGCTTTCTTT.

The chain is built from TRBV9 and TRBJ1-3; D unresolved. Germline assignment: CDR1 SGDLS and CDR2 YYNGEE. V gave up 4 bases and J gave up 0 bases, with 11 bases separating them. The CDR3 runs to 15 residues. For the CDR3, the DNA is TGTGCCAGCAGCACTTATGCGAGCTCTGGAAACACCATATATTTT. As protein: CASSTYASSGNTIYF.

The rearrangement joins TRBV5-1 to TRBJ2-1; 7 nucleotides agree with TRBD1. Germline CDR1 is SGHRS and CDR2 is YFSETQ. The CDR3 has 14 amino acids. V dropped 5 bases and J dropped 5; count of bases not matched to a gene: 7. The CDR3 region is CASSWQGQNNEQFF. As DNA, the CDR3 is TGCGCCAGCAGTTGGCAGGGACAGAACAATGAGCAGTTCTTC.

The rearrangement joins TRBV6-5 to TRBJ2-3; possibly TRBD2 for D (5 bases). CDR3 length: 15 amino acids. V gave up 4 bases and J gave up 3 bases, with 14 bases separating them. Germline V gene sequence: CDR1 MNHEY, CDR2 SVGAGI. The CDR3 is CASSFNELGTDTQYF. DNA for the CDR3: TGTGCCAGCAGTTTCAACGAACTAGGGACAGATACGCAGTATTTT.

The rearrangement joins TRBV7-8 to TRBJ1-5, with 11 bases matching TRBD1. The junction had 3 bases not matched to a gene; V was cut back by 5 bases and J by 3 bases. The germline CDR1 and CDR2 sequences are SGHVS and FQNEAQ. The CDR3 runs to 15 residues. The CDR3 DNA is TGTGCCAGCAGCGGGGACAGGGGGTCCAATCAGCCCCAGCATTTT. Translating it yields CASSGDRGSNQPQHF.

The gene calls are TRBV4-3 and TRBJ2-7; D perhaps matches TRBD2 (6 bases). The V gene lost 1 base and the J gene lost 7 bases, with 14 bases spanning the gap. This CDR3 spans 14 amino acids. CDR1 and CDR2 from the germline V gene are LGHNA and YSLEER. CDR3: CASSQVEGRGEQYF. CDR3 DNA: TGCGCCAGCAGCCAAGTCGAGGGGCGGGGAGAGCAGTACTTC.